The following is a TCR beta chain sequence with its context. Its antigen is undetermined. Germline and junction disagree at one end, which may indicate a read error. The source of the sample is a study of T cell responses to AZD1222 COVID-19 vaccine. Notes on the study in general: The breadth and depth of Spike-specific TCRs increased once two AZD1222 doses had been given. The donor group comprised mostly white British people and more females; the analysis possibly underestimated clonal diversity. AZD1222 recipients seropositive at baseline numbered only five to seven. Spike-wide vaccine-associated CD4 TCRs dominated at 160-218 and 743-854.

The germline gives CDR1 SSHAT, CDR2 FNYEAQ (reference sequence). The CDR3 has 16 residues. Sequencing was performed with immunoSEQ multiplex PCR; in TCRdb, only in-frame clones are kept and a portion is missing. This table holds some 100,000 clones, around 90% found once. The material sequenced was peripheral blood, taken on day 0 of AZD1222 vaccination. The gene calls are TRBV7-7 and TRBJ2-2; 11 bases are shared with TRBD1. This TCR came from an adult in good health. The CDR3 loop reads CASSSWTGGKTGELFF. DNA for the CDR3: TGTGCTAGCAGCTCTTGGACAGGGGGCAAAACCGGGGAGCTGTTTTTT.